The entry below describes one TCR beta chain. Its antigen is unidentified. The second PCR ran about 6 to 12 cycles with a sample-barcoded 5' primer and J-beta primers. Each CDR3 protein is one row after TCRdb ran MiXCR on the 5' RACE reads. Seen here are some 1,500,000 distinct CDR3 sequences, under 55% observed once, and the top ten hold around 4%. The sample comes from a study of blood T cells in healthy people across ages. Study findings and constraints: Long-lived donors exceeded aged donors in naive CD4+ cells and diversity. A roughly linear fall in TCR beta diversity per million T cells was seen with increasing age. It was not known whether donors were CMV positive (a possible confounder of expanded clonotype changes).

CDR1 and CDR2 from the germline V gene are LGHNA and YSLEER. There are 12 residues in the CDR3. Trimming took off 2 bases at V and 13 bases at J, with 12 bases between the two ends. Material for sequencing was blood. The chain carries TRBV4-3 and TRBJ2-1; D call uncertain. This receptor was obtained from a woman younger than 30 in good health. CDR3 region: CASSQSKETQFF. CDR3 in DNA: TGCGCCAGCAGCCAATCCAAAGAGACCCAGTTCTTC.